The 25 T cell receptor beta chains reported below all come from one sample, sequenced in a study of patients and donors after allogeneic stem cell transplantation. TCRdb used MiXCR to reprocess the RT-PCR reads, holding one entry per CDR3 protein. There are more than 850,000 distinct CDR3 sequences in the sample; about a sixth occur only once, and approximately 5.9% lies in the top ten. The source material was blood, either unsorted or a sorted T cell fraction (not recorded which). These receptor sequences come from a human donor who was either an allogeneic HSCT recipient or a stem cell or donor lymphocyte infusion donor (not recorded which). It is not recorded whose cells these are; they may come from a transplant donor.

CDR3 loop: CATSKEADNSPLHF. In DNA form, the CDR3 reads TGTGCCACCAGCAAAGAGGCGGATAATTCACCCCTCCACTTT. The V and J genes are TRBV15 and TRBJ1-6, with D unclear. Germline assignment: CDR1 LNHNV and CDR2 YYDKDF (reference sequence). Trimming removed 4 bases from V and 5 bases from J, with 9 bases in between. This CDR3 comprises 14 residues. The variable domain in full, completed from reference TRBV15 and TRBJ1-6, reads DAMVIQNPRYQVTQFGKPVTLSCSQTLNHNVMYWYQQKSSQAPKLLFHYYDKDFNNEADTPDNFQSRRPNTSFCFLDIRSPGLGDTAMYLCATSKEADNSPLHFGNGTRLTVT.

This CDR3 reads CASSSRWGGRQETQYF. Here the CDR3 DNA reads TGTGCCAGCAGTTCGCGGTGGGGGGGCCGCCAAGAGACCCAGTACTTC. This sequence joins TRBV11-2 and TRBJ2-5, with D perhaps matching TRBD2 (7 bases). There are 16 residues in the CDR3. V dropped 6 bases and J dropped 1 base, with 18 bases sitting between them. Germline CDR1 reads SGHAT; CDR2 reads FQNNGV.

The V and J genes are TRBV9 and TRBJ1-2; D is ambiguous. V was shortened by 0 bases and J by 2 bases, with 8 bases between the two germline ends. The CDR3 loop spans 14 amino acids. Germline V gene lookup returns CDR1 SGDLS and CDR2 YYNGEE. The CDR3 is CASSVDPLNYGYTF. The CDR3, as DNA: TGTGCCAGCAGCGTAGACCCACTAAACTATGGCTACACCTTC.

This clonotype was counted ten times or more. CDR3 DNA sequence: TGTGCCAGCTCACCTTTTGACAGGGGCAGCACTGAAGCTTTCTTT. This sequence encodes CASSPFDRGSTEAFF. The chain has TRBV18 and TRBJ1-1; 8 bases are a match to TRBD1. J lost 4 bases, V lost 3 bases, and 7 bases had no gene match. CDR1 and CDR2 from the germline V gene are KGHSH and LQKENI. CDR3 length: 15 residues.

This clonotype was counted between two and nine times. The chain has TRBV20-1 and TRBJ1-2, with D hard to call. CDR3 length: 13 amino acids. CDR1 is DFQATT and CDR2 is SNEGSKA in the germline V gene (reference sequence). Deletions cut 3 bases from V and 1 base from J, with 9 bases between. CDR3 DNA: TGCAGTGCTAGCAACACGGTTAACTATGGCTACACCTTC. Translating gives CSASNTVNYGYTF.

This clonotype was counted only a few times. The chain joins TRBV5-1 to TRBJ1-1; TRBD1 might be the D (6 bases). The CDR3 has 15 amino acids. V was pared by 4 bases and J by 0 bases, with 13 bases between. The germline V gene encodes CDR1 SGHRS and CDR2 YFSETQ. DNA for the CDR3: TGCGCCAGCAGCCGAGGACAGATCATGAACACTGAAGCTTTCTTT. This gives the protein CASSRGQIMNTEAFF.

CDR3 region: CASSQDRVDEQFF. The CDR3 region has the DNA TGCGCCAGCAGCCAAGATCGAGTGGACGAGCAGTTCTTC. V usage is TRBV4-3 and J usage is TRBJ2-1; D unresolved. This CDR3 has 13 amino acids. The V end was cut by 0 bases, the J end by 10 bases, with 10 bases between. CDR1 is LGHNA, CDR2 YSLEER, per germline.

This chain joins TRBV4-2 and TRBJ2-1, with 9 nucleotides matching TRBD2. Germline lookup yields CDR1 LGHNA and CDR2 YNFKEQ. V lost 0 bases, J lost 7 bases, and 10 bases stayed unmatched. The length of the CDR3 is 17 residues. The CDR3 region has the DNA TGTGCCAGCAGCCAAGATATCCGAGCGGGAGGCCGTAATGAGCAGTTCTTC. It encodes CASSQDIRAGGRNEQFF.

This rearrangement joins TRBV28 to TRBJ2-4; no definite D call. The length of the CDR3 is 13 residues. Trimming took off 4 bases at V and 8 bases at J, with 12 bases between the two ends. Germline V CDR1 and CDR2: MDHEN, SYDVKM. The CDR3 region has the DNA TGTGCCAGCAGTTCTGTAGGGCCCTACATTCAGTACTTC. Amino acid sequence: CASSSVGPYIQYF.

This clonotype came up many times. The chain combines TRBV7-8 with TRBJ2-3; 7 nucleotides match TRBD2. The germline V gene has CDR1 SGHVS and CDR2 FQNEAQ. CDR3 length: 14 residues. V shed 5 bases, J shed 1 base, and the junction held 3 bases outside the gene matches. The DNA of the CDR3 is TGTGCCAGCAGCCCTAGCGGTCGCACAGATACGCAGTATTTT. This translates into CASSPSGRTDTQYF.

In this sample, this clonotype turned up a few times. The gene calls are TRBV20-1 and TRBJ2-1; D is tentatively TRBD1 or TRBD2 (5 bases each). The CDR3 is 13 residues long. Trimming took 1 base from V and 16 from J, leaving 20 bases between them. Germline CDR1 DFQATT, CDR2 SNEGSKA (reference sequence). The CDR3 DNA is TGCAGTGCTAGAGTACGGGACGGGCCCCGGCTCTTCTTC. Amino acids: CSARVRDGPRLFF.

This clonotype was detected a few times. The rearrangement joins TRBV7-2 to TRBJ2-2, with D perhaps TRBD1 or TRBD2 (7 bases each). The V gene's germline CDR1 is SGHTA and CDR2 FQGNSA. This CDR3 spans 16 amino acids. The ends were cut back, 2 bases at V and 5 bases at J, with 15 bases in the middle. The CDR3 DNA is TGTGCCAGCAGCTTATTGGGAGGGGGCTGGACCGGGGAGCTGTTTTTT. It yields the protein CASSLLGGGWTGELFF.

This clonotype has only a few counts. CDR3 loop: CASSHSTGVSTDTQYF. DNA of the CDR3: TGCGCCAGCAGCCACTCTACAGGGGTGAGCACAGATACGCAGTATTTT. V is TRBV4-1 and J is TRBJ2-3; 7 nucleotides align to TRBD1. The J segment lost 0 bases and the V segment lost 3 bases, leaving 6 bases of the junction unmatched. This CDR3 spans 16 amino acids. CDR1 and CDR2 (germline): MGHRA, YSYEKL.

This chain links TRBV29-1 with TRBJ1-2; D is uncertain. Germline V gene sequence: CDR1 SQVTM, CDR2 ANQGSEA. Trimming left V 8 bases short and J 5 bases short, with 15 bases between. CDR3 size: 12 residues. The CDR3 DNA sequence: TGCAGCTCTACGGGGTCTGAATATGGCTACACCTTC. Its protein product is CSSTGSEYGYTF.

This clonotype was counted a few times. The V and J genes are TRBV4-3 and TRBJ2-7; 7 nucleotides match TRBD1. The germline V gene has CDR1 LGHNA and CDR2 YSLEER. The CDR3 totals 14 residues. Unmatched junction bases numbered 3, after V lost 2 bases and J lost 2 bases. The CDR3: CASSQRDRTYEQYF. In DNA form, the CDR3 reads TGCGCCAGCAGCCAACGGGACAGAACCTACGAGCAGTACTTC.

The V call is TRBV6-5, the J call TRBJ2-1, with no clear D. The V end lost 4 bases, the J end lost 2 bases, and 15 bases lay between the germline ends. There are 16 residues in the CDR3. Per germline, CDR1 MNHEY and CDR2 SVGAGI. The CDR3 DNA is TGTGCCAGCAGTTTGGGCCAGCCGATTCCCTACAATGAGCAGTTCTTC. As protein: CASSLGQPIPYNEQFF.

CDR3 sequence: CASSPAVDGFTYEQYF. For the CDR3, the DNA is TGTGCCAGCAGCCCGGCAGTCGATGGTTTCACCTACGAGCAGTACTTC. The chain couples TRBV7-9 to TRBJ2-7; D gene unclear. V lost 5 bases to trimming and J lost 2 bases, with 19 bases between them. The CDR3 loop spans 16 amino acids. CDR1 is SEHNR and CDR2 is FQNEAQ in the germline V gene (reference sequence).

This clonotype has more than one count but fewer than ten. This chain links TRBV29-1 with TRBJ2-7, with D unclear. With 4 bases removed from V and 2 bases from J, the gap between germline ends came to 6 bases. Germline V gene data show CDR1 as SQVTM and CDR2 as ANQGSEA. The length of the CDR3 is 11 residues. The CDR3 is CSVVDTYEQYF. CDR3 in DNA: TGCAGCGTTGTTGACACCTACGAGCAGTACTTC.

This clonotype was picked up a small number of times. This chain joins TRBV7-9 and TRBJ2-5, with TRBD2 matching 7 bases. Germline CDR1 reads SEHNR; CDR2 reads FQNEAQ (reference sequence). V lost 7 bases to trimming and J lost 4 bases; unmatched junction nucleotides: 18. The CDR3 length is 17 residues. The CDR3 DNA reads TGTGCCAGCATCGATACAAAAAACGGGGGGTCTGGAGAGACCCAGTACTTC. It specifies CASIDTKNGGSGETQYF.

This clonotype was seen ten or more times. V gene TRBV11-1 combines with J gene TRBJ1-4, with D unresolved. The CDR3 loop spans 14 amino acids. Looked up from germline, CDR1 is SGHAT and CDR2 is FQDESV (reference sequence). Trimming stripped 5 bases from V and 0 bases from J, with 7 bases between. The CDR3 here is CASSRSATNEKLFF. The DNA for the CDR3 is TGTGCCAGCAGCCGCTCCGCAACTAATGAAAAACTGTTTTTT.

This sequence joins TRBV6-1 and TRBJ1-4; TRBD1 agrees at 12 bases. Germline CDR1 MNHNS, CDR2 SASEGT. The CDR3 extends over 16 amino acids. The trim removed 6 bases at V and 8 bases at J, leaving 10 bases unmatched. The CDR3 loop reads CASSPDRDRGREKLFF. The CDR3 coding sequence is TGTGCCAGCAGCCCCGACCGGGACAGGGGGCGAGAAAAACTGTTTTTT.

The chain carries TRBV5-1 and TRBJ2-7, with D hard to call. Trimming shortened V by 1 base and J by 2 bases, and 13 bases separated the two germline ends. The CDR3 consists of 15 residues. The germline gives CDR1 SGHRS, CDR2 YFSETQ. This CDR3 is CASSLHQDPPYEQYF. CDR3 nucleotides: TGCGCCAGCAGCTTGCATCAGGACCCTCCCTACGAGCAGTACTTC.

The chain has TRBV5-1 and TRBJ1-2, with 9 bases lining up with TRBD1. V was clipped by 1 base and J by 7 bases; unmatched bases: 8. The germline V gene has CDR1 SGHRS and CDR2 YFSETQ. CDR3 length: 15 amino acids. In DNA form, the CDR3 reads TGCGCCAGCAGCTTGCTGGCTACAGGGGGCGGTGGCTACACCTTC. Translation: CASSLLATGGGGYTF. The full variable domain, rest sourced from reference TRBV5-1 and TRBJ1-2, is KAGVTQTPRYLIKTRGQQVTLSCSPISGHRSVSWYQQTPGQGLQFLFEYFSETQRNKGNFPGRFSGRQFSNSRSEMNVSTLELGDSALYLCASSLLATGGGGYTFGSGTRLTVV.

This clonotype has more than one count but fewer than ten. In nucleotides, the CDR3 is TGTGCCATCAGTGTGGTCGGGGGCGCCTACAATGAGCAGTTCTTC. Amino acids: CAISVVGGAYNEQFF. The chain has TRBV10-3 and TRBJ2-1; D assignment may be TRBD1 or TRBD2 (6 bases each). V was clipped by 4 bases and J by 2 bases, with 12 bases between them. Germline loops: CDR1 ENHRY, CDR2 SYGVKD. The length of the CDR3 is 15 residues.

V and J are TRBV6-5 and TRBJ2-7; 10 bases are shared with TRBD1. CDR1 is MNHEY, CDR2 SVGAGI, per germline. V lost 4 bases, J lost 6 bases, and 6 bases stayed unmatched. CDR3 length: 14 residues. The CDR3 is CASSSRDRGLEQYF. The CDR3 DNA follows: TGTGCCAGCAGTTCCCGGGACAGGGGCCTCGAGCAGTACTTC.